What follows are 29 T cell receptor beta chains derived from one specimen sequenced in a study of Ad26.COV2.S vaccination and SARS-CoV-2 variants. The repertoire was sequenced with immunoSEQ multiplex PCR; TCRdb's copy has only in-frame clones and lacks some. The table records roughly 240,000 clones, roughly 90% of them present only once. The sample's treatment: 19 received Ad26.COV2.S at low or high dose, single or two shots; five or six received placebo; per-sample allocation not given. Day 63 after the first injection of vaccine or placebo was the sampling time. This material consisted of peripheral blood, taken in a trial of Ad26.COV2.S vaccine versus placebo. The receptors come from a person aged 18-65 years who received the Ad26.COV2.S COVID-19 vaccine or a placebo.

This rearrangement joins TRBV27 to TRBJ2-7; TRBD1 agrees at 8 bases. Trimming took 1 base from V and 6 from J; bases not matched to a gene: 11. CDR3 size: 16 residues. Per germline, CDR1 MNHEY and CDR2 SMNVEV (reference sequence). This chain's CDR3 is CASSLWTGKGPIEQYF. CDR3 DNA: TGTGCCAGCAGTTTATGGACAGGGAAGGGCCCCATCGAGCAGTACTTC.

This clone showed up just a few times. V and J are TRBV21-1 and TRBJ2-6; the table assigns TRBD2, which was not confirmed against the DNA. TRBV21-1 is tagged as a pseudogene. The CDR3 length is 20 residues. In DNA, the CDR3 is TGTGCCAACGCGATCTTGACTAGCGGGGGGTCCTACCCTGGGGCCAACGTCCTGACTTTC. It is translated as CANAILTSGGSYPGANVLTF.

This chain links TRBV25-1 with TRBJ2-1; 13 nucleotides line up with TRBD2. Unmatched junction bases numbered 6, after V lost 8 bases and J lost 8 bases. The CDR3 covers 14 residues. Germline CDR1 reads MGHDK; CDR2 reads SYGVNS. DNA for the CDR3: TGTGCCAGCCGACTCGGACTAGCGGGAGATGAGCAGTTCTTC. Protein sequence: CASRLGLAGDEQFF.

The V and J genes are TRBV5-4 and TRBJ2-1, with unresolved D. Per the germline V gene, CDR1 is SGHNT and CDR2 is YYREEE (reference sequence). Trimming stripped 4 bases from V and 0 bases from J, with 11 bases between. The CDR3 length is 15 residues. CDR3 DNA sequence: TGTGCCAGCAGCCTAGATTTGAGCTCCTACAATGAGCAGTTCTTC. This sequence encodes CASSLDLSSYNEQFF.

The chain recombines TRBV28 with TRBJ2-7, with D possibly matching TRBD2 (5 bases). Germline lookup yields CDR1 MDHEN and CDR2 SYDVKM. CDR3 length equals 16 residues. Trimming took off 3 bases at V and 1 base at J, with 16 bases between the two ends. As DNA, the CDR3 is TGTGCCAGCAGTTTTTCCGTGGAGGTTGGGTCCTACGAGCAGTACTTC. Translated: CASSFSVEVGSYEQYF. Filled out from reference TRBV28 and TRBJ2-7, the complete variable domain reads DVKVTQSSRYLVKRTGEKVFLECVQDMDHENMFWYRQDPGLGLRLIYFSYDVKMKEKGDIPEGYSVSREKKERFSLILESASTNQTSMYLCASSFSVEVGSYEQYFGPGTRLTVT.

V is TRBV6-5 and J is TRBJ1-2, with TRBD1 matching 7 bases. The V segment lost 5 bases and the J segment 4 bases; nucleotides outside the gene matches: 4. CDR3 length: 13 residues. Per the germline V gene, CDR1 is MNHEY and CDR2 is SVGAGI. As DNA, the CDR3 is TGTGCCAGCAGTCCAGGACAGGTCTATGGCTACACCTTC. Encoded protein: CASSPGQVYGYTF.

The chain is built from TRBV6-5 and TRBJ2-7, with 12 bases lining up with TRBD1. Trimming took 5 bases from V and 5 from J; bases not matched to a gene: 7. CDR3 size: 15 residues. Germline V gene sequence: CDR1 MNHEY, CDR2 SVGAGI. CDR3 sequence reads: CASSPRDRGLHEQYF. In nucleotides, the CDR3 is TGTGCCAGCAGTCCACGGGACAGGGGGCTTCACGAGCAGTACTTC.

The chain employs TRBV28 and TRBJ1-2; D is possibly TRBD1 (5 bases). The CDR3 runs to 12 residues. Trimming removed 11 bases at V and 4 bases at J, with 14 bases between. Looked up from germline, CDR1 is MDHEN and CDR2 is SYDVKM. As DNA, the CDR3 is TGTGCCGGGGGGTCGGGTCCCTATGGCTACACCTTC. Translating it yields CAGGSGPYGYTF.

The J gene is TRBJ2-5, the V gene TRBV18, with 7 nucleotides matching TRBD1. J was trimmed by 4 bases and V by 6 bases; bases with no gene match: 8. The CDR3 consists of 14 residues. Per the germline V gene, CDR1 is KGHSH and CDR2 is LQKENI. The CDR3 loop reads CASSLKGAGETQYF. The CDR3 DNA reads TGTGCCAGCTCTCTCAAGGGGGCAGGAGAGACCCAGTACTTC.

This clone was picked up one time. The chain employs TRBV5-8 and TRBJ1-5; no firm D call. The CDR3 is made up of 16 amino acids. CDR1 and CDR2 from the germline V gene are SGHTS and YDEGEE. V was pared by 4 bases and J by 0 bases, with 14 bases between. CDR3 DNA sequence: TGTGCCAGCAGCATAAACGAGGGCAGTAGCAATCAGCCCCAGCATTTT. It specifies CASSINEGSSNQPQHF. Full variable domain (outside the CDR3, taken from reference TRBV5-8 and TRBJ1-5): EAGVTQSPTHLIKTRGQQATLRCSPISGHTSVYWYQQALGLGLQFLLWYDEGEERNRGNFPPRFSGRQFPNYSSELNVNALELEDSALYLCASSINEGSSNQPQHFGDGTRLSIL.

This chain connects TRBV30 to TRBJ1-3; 7 bases agree with TRBD1. This CDR3 has 14 residues. CDR1 is GTSNPN and CDR2 is SVGIG in the germline V gene (reference sequence). Trimming cost V 3 bases and J 3 bases; bases outside gene matches: 5. CDR3 loop: CAWRSDRDGNTIYF. In DNA, the CDR3 is TGTGCCTGGAGGTCAGACAGGGATGGAAACACCATATATTTT.

The chain employs TRBV11-2 and TRBJ1-6; TRBD1 matches 8 bases. After removal of 3 bases from V and 9 bases from J, the junction contained 4 bases not matched to a gene. This CDR3 is 14 amino acids long. Germline V CDR1 and CDR2: SGHAT, FQNNGV. The CDR3 DNA sequence: TGTGCCAGCAGCTTGGGACAGGATCGTTCACCCCTCCACTTT. Amino acid sequence: CASSLGQDRSPLHF.

The V and J genes are TRBV28 and TRBJ1-2; D is uncertain. V was trimmed by 3 bases and J by 8 bases, leaving 13 bases between them. Germline CDR1 reads MDHEN; CDR2 reads SYDVKM. The CDR3 runs to 13 residues. Written as DNA, the CDR3 is TGTGCCAGCAGTTTTGAAAGCCACCGGGGCTACACCTTC. Encoded protein: CASSFESHRGYTF.

In this sample, this clone turned up once. The V gene is TRBV5-1, the J gene TRBJ2-2, with TRBD1 matching over 7 bases. The length of the CDR3 is 16 residues. CDR1 is SGHRS, CDR2 YFSETQ, per germline. J was trimmed by 0 bases and V by 0 bases; bases with no gene match: 2. The CDR3 sequence is CASSLEGTANTGELFF. The CDR3 DNA reads TGCGCCAGCAGCTTGGAAGGGACAGCGAACACCGGGGAGCTGTTTTTT.

This clone was found once. The chain carries TRBV19 and TRBJ1-3; 10 bases are shared with TRBD1. This CDR3 is 16 amino acids long. V lost 7 bases, J lost 0 bases, and 6 bases stayed unmatched. In germline, CDR1 is LNHDA, CDR2 SQIVND (reference sequence). CDR3 region: CASTRTGGDSGNTIYF. The DNA for the CDR3 is TGTGCCAGTACCAGGACAGGGGGGGACTCTGGAAACACCATATATTTT.

V usage is TRBV19 and J usage is TRBJ1-4; D is possibly TRBD1 (6 bases). V dropped 5 bases and J dropped 7 bases, with 14 bases sitting between them. Germline V CDR1 and CDR2: LNHDA, SQIVND (reference sequence). The CDR3 contains 14 residues. CDR3 amino acids: CASSGGQGPEKLFF. The CDR3 bases are TGTGCCAGTAGTGGGGGCCAGGGGCCTGAAAAACTGTTTTTT.

The V gene is TRBV6-5, the J gene TRBJ2-7; 9 bases map to TRBD1. Germline V gives CDR1 MNHEY, CDR2 SVGAGI. Unmatched junction bases numbered 8, after V lost 3 bases and J lost 5 bases. The CDR3 sequence is 15 residues long. The CDR3 region has the DNA TGTGCCAGCAGTTATCCGGGACAGGGTTTCCACGAGCAGTACTTC. Its translation is CASSYPGQGFHEQYF.

The gene calls are TRBV6-5 and TRBJ2-5, with D perhaps being TRBD1 or TRBD2 (5 bases each). Trimming pared 6 bases from V and 5 bases from J, leaving 7 bases between. Germline assignment: CDR1 MNHEY and CDR2 SVGAGI. The CDR3 is made up of 11 amino acids. CDR3 loop: CASRGVETQYF. The CDR3 DNA follows: TGTGCCAGCAGGGGGGTTGAGACCCAGTACTTC.

This chain links TRBV5-6 with TRBJ2-3; 7 bases line up with TRBD1. Trimming at V came to 0 bases and at J to 4 bases, leaving 5 bases not matched to a gene. CDR1 SGHDT and CDR2 YYEEEE come from the germline V gene. CDR3 length: 15 amino acids. The CDR3 sequence: CASSLDRGLADTQYF. The CDR3 coding sequence is TGTGCCAGCAGCTTGGACAGGGGTCTCGCAGATACGCAGTATTTT.

This chain connects TRBV19 to TRBJ2-3; no clear D gene. The CDR3 covers 11 residues. Trimming took off 4 bases at V and 3 bases at J, with 2 bases between the two ends. The germline V gene encodes CDR1 LNHDA and CDR2 SQIVND (reference sequence). The CDR3 DNA is TGTGCCAGTAGTAAGACAGATACGCAGTATTTT. This sequence encodes CASSKTDTQYF.

The table lists this clone with a count of one. V is TRBV7-9 and J is TRBJ2-7; D not certain. Trimming pared 2 bases from V and 6 bases from J, leaving 8 bases between. CDR1 and CDR2 from the germline V gene are SEHNR and FQNEAQ (reference sequence). The CDR3 runs 12 residues. For the CDR3, the DNA is TGTGCCAGCAGCTTAAATGAGCCCGAGCAGTACTTC. Its protein product is CASSLNEPEQYF.

A single count supports this clone. The chain joins TRBV24-1 to TRBJ1-2; no reliable D call. Germline-derived CDR1 and CDR2 are KGHDR and SFDVKD. This CDR3 has 13 residues. The ends were cut back, 4 bases at V and 2 bases at J, with 7 bases in the middle. CDR3 sequence (DNA): TGTGCCACCAGTGAGCGGCCCAACTATGGCTACACCTTC. Encoded protein: CATSERPNYGYTF.

The chain recombines TRBV4-1 with TRBJ2-3, with TRBD1 identical over 8 bases. In germline, CDR1 is MGHRA, CDR2 YSYEKL. The CDR3 totals 14 residues. V lost 4 bases to trimming and J lost 14 bases; unmatched junction nucleotides: 14. Here the CDR3 reads CASSRLLGQGEGYF. CDR3 DNA: TGCGCCAGCAGCCGACTACTCGGACAGGGAGAAGGGTATTTT.

CDR3 DNA: TGTGCCAGCAGCGGGACAGAGATGAACACTGAAGCTTTCTTT. It yields the protein CASSGTEMNTEAFF. The chain combines TRBV18 with TRBJ1-1; 7 bases are shared with TRBD1. Germline trimming cut 8 bases from V and 0 bases from J; bases unmatched to any gene: 6. This CDR3 has 14 amino acids. The germline gives CDR1 KGHSH, CDR2 LQKENI.

V is TRBV19 and J is TRBJ2-2; 10 bases agree with TRBD1. The CDR3 length is 16 residues. CDR1 and CDR2 (germline): LNHDA, SQIVND (reference sequence). Trimming took 5 bases from V and 3 from J; bases not matched to a gene: 6. Here the CDR3 reads CASSHRTGGDTGELFF. DNA of the CDR3: TGTGCCAGTAGTCATCGGACAGGGGGTGACACCGGGGAGCTGTTTTTT.

In this sample, this clone turned up a few times. The chain links TRBV30 to TRBJ2-7; 9 bases fit TRBD1. This CDR3 comprises 11 residues. The trim removed 8 bases at V and 4 bases at J, leaving 3 bases unmatched. Germline V lookup: CDR1 GTSNPN, CDR2 SVGIG (reference sequence). This chain's CDR3 is CAVDRGYEQYF. The CDR3 nucleotides are TGTGCCGTTGACAGGGGGTACGAGCAGTACTTC.

The chain employs TRBV27 and TRBJ2-6; D is possibly TRBD1 (5 bases). The CDR3 has 17 amino acids. V lost 5 bases, J lost 0 bases, and 14 bases lay in between. Germline-derived CDR1 and CDR2 are MNHEY and SMNVEV (reference sequence). The CDR3 loop reads CASSTGAKGSGANVLTF. The CDR3, as DNA: TGTGCCAGCAGTACTGGGGCTAAGGGCTCTGGGGCCAACGTCCTGACTTTC. The full variable domain, with the rest looked up from reference TRBV27 and TRBJ2-6, is EAQVTQNPRYLITVTGKKLTVTCSQNMNHEYMSWYRQDPGLGLRQIYYSMNVEVTDKGDVPEGYKVSRKEKRNFPLILESPSPNQTSLYFCASSTGAKGSGANVLTFGAGSRLTVL.

The chain is built from TRBV6-6 and TRBJ2-1, with D possibly matching TRBD1 (5 bases). CDR3 size: 14 residues. Germline V gives CDR1 MNHNY, CDR2 SVGAGI (reference sequence). V was clipped by 2 bases and J by 3 bases, with 8 bases between them. CDR3 sequence reads: CASSYRRDYNEQFF. CDR3 in DNA: TGTGCCAGCAGTTACCGCAGGGACTACAATGAGCAGTTCTTC.

This clone appeared a few times. The chain employs TRBV7-9 and TRBJ1-2, with 7 bases matching TRBD1. This CDR3 is 15 amino acids long. In germline, CDR1 is SEHNR, CDR2 FQNEAQ (reference sequence). V shed 3 bases and J 5 bases; nucleotides not matched to a gene: 9. CDR3 sequence: CASSLTTGVVYGYTF. CDR3 coding DNA: TGTGCCAGCAGCTTGACAACAGGGGTAGTTTATGGCTACACCTTC.